Listed below are T cell receptor beta chains from one sample, sequenced in a study of T-cell reconstitution after alpha-beta-depleted transplantation in children. Via MiXCR, TCRdb re-called the PCR reads, giving one row per CDR3 protein. The sample consists of under 250,000 distinct CDR3 sequences, approximately 19% of them appearing once. Source: PBMCs, mostly from graft donor cells, taken 360 days after TCRalphabeta/CD19-depleted stem cell transplant. The receptors originated from a male patient aged 2-10 years who had a stem cell transplant for acute lymphoblastic leukemia, so the T cells may come from the graft donor. The CDR3 runs from the conserved cysteine through the conserved F or W. D genes are given only for firm matches. The listing skips clone size in some rows; elsewhere it reads once, few, many or a size class.

size | D | J | V | CDR3 | DNA
NA | TRBD2 | TRBJ2-5 | TRBV6-1 | CASRGGGGETQYF | TGTGCCAGCAGGGGAGGCGGGGGGGAGACCCAGTACTTC
few | NA | TRBJ2-7 | TRBV4-2 | CASSQDRESSYEQYF | TGTGCCAGCAGCCAAGATCGGGAGAGCTCCTACGAGCAGTACTTC
few | NA | TRBJ2-7 | TRBV27 | CASTRYEQYF | TGTGCCAGCACCCGCTACGAGCAGTACTTC
few | NA | TRBJ2-2 | TRBV12-3/TRBV12-4 | CASSLWGRNTGELFF | TGTGCCAGCAGTTTGTGGGGGCGGAACACCGGGGAGCTGTTTTTT
few | NA | TRBJ2-1 | TRBV18 | CASSRTILVDYNEQFF | TGTGCCAGCTCACGTACTATACTAGTGGACTACAATGAGCAGTTCTTC
NA | TRBD1 | TRBJ2-7 | TRBV4-2 | CASSQEQTGGDYYEQYF | TGTGCCAGCAGCCAAGAGCAGACAGGGGGCGACTACTACGAGCAGTACTTC
few | NA | TRBJ1-2 | TRBV10-3 | CAISEWDNYGYTF | TGTGCCATCAGTGAGTGGGACAACTATGGCTACACCTTC
NA | NA | TRBJ2-7 | TRBV7-9 | CASSLAGVVYEQYF | TGTGCCAGCAGCTTGGCAGGGGTTGTCTACGAGCAGTACTTC
NA | TRBD2 | TRBJ2-5 | TRBV18 | CASSRLRERGYQETQYF | TGTGCCAGCTCACGTCTTAGAGAGCGGGGATACCAAGAGACCCAGTACTTC
NA | TRBD1 | TRBJ2-7 | TRBV12-3/TRBV12-4 | CASSHETGVHYEQYF | TGTGCCAGCAGTCACGAGACAGGGGTTCACTACGAGCAGTACTTC
many | NA | TRBJ2-3 | TRBV5-1 | CASSFGGTDTQYF | TGTGCCAGCAGTTTTGGCGGGACAGATACGCAGTATTTT
NA | NA | TRBJ1-3 | TRBV6-1 | CASSEQGPRRPGNTIYF | TGTGCCAGCAGTGAACAGGGTCCCCGGAGGCCTGGAAACACCATATATTTT
few | NA | TRBJ2-6 | TRBV7-8 | CASSSLSGANVLTF | TGTGCCAGCAGCTCCCTCTCTGGGGCCAACGTCCTGACTTTC
NA | TRBD2 | TRBJ2-6 | TRBV11-2 | CASSGGLAGASGANVLTF | TGTGCCAGCAGCGGGGGACTAGCGGGGGCAAGCGGGGCCAACGTCCTGACTTTC
few | NA | TRBJ2-2 | TRBV5-1 | CASSLGLYTGELFF | TGCGCCAGCAGCTTGGGACTTTACACCGGGGAGCTGTTTTTT
few | NA | TRBJ2-3 | TRBV20-1 | CSASSRLGVAQYF | TGCAGTGCTAGCTCAAGGCTAGGGGTGGCGCAGTATTTT
NA | TRBD2 | TRBJ2-7 | TRBV7-9 | CASSFSKGLQAYEQYF | TGTGCCAGCAGCTTCTCAAAGGGACTACAAGCCTACGAGCAGTACTTC
few | NA | TRBJ2-2 | TRBV27 | CASSFDGSNTGELFF | TGTGCCAGCAGTTTTGACGGCTCGAACACCGGGGAGCTGTTTTTT
NA | TRBD2 | TRBJ2-3 | TRBV28 | CASSLSVAGVADTQYF | TGTGCCAGCAGTTTATCGGTAGCGGGAGTTGCAGATACGCAGTATTTT
few | TRBD2 | TRBJ2-5 | TRBV28 | CASSLGLAGGETQYF | TGTGCCAGCAGTTTGGGACTAGCGGGGGGGGAGACCCAGTACTTC
few | NA | TRBJ1-5 | TRBV10-3 | CAISEQEGSNQPQHF | TGTGCCATCAGTGAACAGGAGGGTAGCAATCAGCCCCAGCATTTT
NA | TRBD1 | TRBJ2-4 | TRBV6-5 | CASSYWGTGPGNIQYF | TGTGCCAGCAGTTACTGGGGGACAGGGCCGGGAAACATTCAGTACTTC
NA | NA | TRBJ2-7 | TRBV20-1 | CSAPDQDENEQYF | TGCAGTGCCCCGGACCAGGACGAGAACGAGCAGTACTTC
NA | TRBD1 | TRBJ2-7 | TRBV5-1 | CASSTDRGLGYEQYF | TGCGCCAGCAGCACCGACAGGGGGCTTGGGTACGAGCAGTACTTC
NA | NA | TRBJ2-7 | TRBV3-1 | CASSRGEYEQYF | TGTGCCAGCAGCCGGGGCGAGTACGAGCAGTACTTC
NA | NA | TRBJ1-2 | TRBV6-5 | CASSWAAYGYTF | TGTGCCAGCAGTTGGGCAGCGTATGGCTACACCTTC
NA | NA | TRBJ2-5 | TRBV27 | CASRPMGQETQYF | TGTGCCAGCAGGCCAATGGGCCAAGAGACCCAGTACTTC
once | NA | TRBJ2-5 | TRBV18 | CASSPRQEGQETQYF | TGTGCCAGCTCACCGCGGCAAGAGGGGCAAGAGACCCAGTACTTC
few | NA | TRBJ2-5 | TRBV20-1 | CSARDLRETQYF | TGCAGTGCTAGAGATCTAAGGGAGACCCAGTACTTC
NA | NA | TRBJ2-5 | TRBV29-1 | CSVPGDPGQETQYF | TGCAGCGTCCCCGGGGACCCGGGACAAGAGACCCAGTACTTC
NA | NA | TRBJ2-1 | TRBV9 | CASSRWSRAYSYNEQFF | TGTGCCAGCAGTCGATGGTCCAGGGCTTACTCCTACAATGAGCAGTTCTTC
many | NA | TRBJ2-1 | TRBV12-3/TRBV12-4 | CASSFAAVLHNEQFF | TGTGCCAGCAGTTTTGCCGCGGTCCTCCACAATGAGCAGTTCTTC
NA | NA | TRBJ1-3 | TRBV24-1 | CATSDPGSGNTIYF | TGTGCCACCAGTGATCCGGGTTCTGGAAACACCATATATTTT
few | TRBD1 | TRBJ2-1 | TRBV6-5 | CASSYSGQGPNEQFF | TGTGCCAGCAGTTACTCCGGACAGGGGCCTAATGAGCAGTTCTTC
NA | NA | TRBJ2-3 | TRBV7-2 | CASSLAAGSDTQYF | TGTGCCAGCAGCTTAGCCGCGGGATCAGATACGCAGTATTTT
NA | TRBD2 | TRBJ2-5 | TRBV4-3 | CASSQGAGGIQETQYF | TGCGCCAGCAGCCAAGGAGCGGGGGGCATTCAAGAGACCCAGTACTTC
few | TRBD2 | TRBJ2-3 | TRBV6-5 | CASSYLRGGTDTQYF | TGTGCCAGCAGTTACCTCCGGGGGGGCACAGATACGCAGTATTTT
many | TRBD2 | TRBJ2-3 | TRBV5-1 | CASSRLAGDTDTQYF | TGCGCCAGCAGCAGACTAGCGGGGGACACAGATACGCAGTATTTT
NA | TRBD2 | TRBJ2-1 | TRBV29-1 | CSVVVGSGSYNEQFF | TGCAGCGTTGTCGTGGGAAGCGGGAGCTACAATGAGCAGTTCTTC
NA | NA | TRBJ2-5 | TRBV7-7 | CASSLGSGGALETQYF | TGTGCCAGCAGCTTAGGGTCTGGAGGGGCTTTGGAGACCCAGTACTTC
NA | NA | TRBJ2-7 | TRBV20-1 | CSARDPGHSYEQYF | TGCAGTGCTAGAGATCCGGGACATAGCTACGAGCAGTACTTC
NA | NA | TRBJ2-3 | TRBV7-2 | CASSLEGQDTQYF | TGTGCCAGCAGCTTAGAGGGGCAAGATACGCAGTATTTT
few | TRBD1 | TRBJ2-3 | TRBV12-3/TRBV12-4 | CASSLAQGAITDTQYF | TGTGCCAGCAGTTTAGCACAGGGGGCGATTACAGATACGCAGTATTTT
few | NA | TRBJ2-5 | TRBV13 | CASSITLGARRETQYF | TGTGCCAGCAGCATCACCTTGGGGGCGCGCAGGGAGACCCAGTACTTC
few | TRBD1 | TRBJ1-4 | TRBV2 | CASSVDRGLATNEKLFF | TGTGCCAGCAGTGTTGACAGGGGCCTTGCAACTAATGAAAAACTGTTTTTT
many | NA | TRBJ1-1 | TRBV20-1 | CSARGSGQPNTEAFF | TGCAGTGCTAGAGGATCCGGACAGCCGAACACTGAAGCTTTCTTT
NA | NA | TRBJ2-7 | TRBV11-1 | CASSHGGVGTRYSYEQYF | TGTGCCAGCAGCCACGGGGGCGTGGGCACGCGATACTCCTACGAGCAGTACTTC
NA | NA | TRBJ1-1 | TRBV28 | CASSLRRANTEAFF | TGTGCCAGCAGTTTACGGCGGGCGAACACTGAAGCTTTCTTT
NA | TRBD2 | TRBJ2-1 | TRBV12-3/TRBV12-4 | CASTGLAAYNEQFF | TGTGCCAGCACCGGACTAGCGGCCTACAATGAGCAGTTCTTC
NA | NA | TRBJ2-3 | TRBV7-8 | CASSENRADTQYF | TGTGCCAGCAGCGAGAACAGGGCAGATACGCAGTATTTT
once | TRBD2 | TRBJ2-1 | TRBV28 | CASSFLSGRVVDEQFF | TGTGCCAGCAGTTTCCTAAGCGGGAGGGTGGTAGATGAGCAGTTCTTC
NA | TRBD2 | TRBJ2-5 | TRBV3-1 | CASSQELAGETQYF | TGTGCCAGCAGCCAGGAGCTAGCGGGAGAGACCCAGTACTTC
NA | TRBD2 | TRBJ2-3 | TRBV15 | CATSTNAGGLTNTDTQYF | TGTGCCACCAGCACAAACGCGGGGGGCCTCACTAACACAGATACGCAGTATTTT
NA | TRBD1 | TRBJ2-1 | TRBV2 | CASSDGQGANEQFF | TGTGCCAGCAGTGATGGGCAGGGGGCCAATGAGCAGTTCTTC
NA | NA | TRBJ2-3 | TRBV20-1 | CSALKDTQYF | TGCAGTGCTTTGAAAGATACGCAGTATTTT
few | NA | TRBJ2-3 | TRBV13 | CASSFRGDTQYF | TGTGCCAGCAGCTTCAGGGGAGATACGCAGTATTTT
few | TRBD1 | TRBJ1-5 | TRBV2 | CASSRDRVYQPQHF | TGTGCCAGCAGTCGAGACAGGGTATATCAGCCCCAGCATTTT
NA | NA | TRBJ1-1 | TRBV28 | CASSPAGLLNTEAFF | TGTGCCAGCAGTCCTGCAGGACTATTGAACACTGAAGCTTTCTTT
NA | NA | TRBJ1-3 | TRBV12-3/TRBV12-4 | CASSFEGGRGGNTIYF | TGTGCCAGCAGTTTCGAGGGGGGAAGAGGTGGAAACACCATATATTTT